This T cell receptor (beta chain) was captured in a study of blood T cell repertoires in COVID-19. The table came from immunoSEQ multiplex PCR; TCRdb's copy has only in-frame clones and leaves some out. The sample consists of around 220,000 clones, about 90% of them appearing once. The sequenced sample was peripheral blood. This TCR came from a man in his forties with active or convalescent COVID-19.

CDR3: CASDRGQTGNTIYF. CDR3 coding DNA: TGTGCCAGCGACAGGGGGCAGACTGGAAACACCATATATTTT. The V call is TRBV6-5, the J call TRBJ1-3, with 10 bases matching TRBD1. V lost 8 bases, J lost 2 bases, and 3 bases stayed unmatched. Germline loops: CDR1 MNHEY, CDR2 SVGAGI. CDR3 length equals 14 residues.